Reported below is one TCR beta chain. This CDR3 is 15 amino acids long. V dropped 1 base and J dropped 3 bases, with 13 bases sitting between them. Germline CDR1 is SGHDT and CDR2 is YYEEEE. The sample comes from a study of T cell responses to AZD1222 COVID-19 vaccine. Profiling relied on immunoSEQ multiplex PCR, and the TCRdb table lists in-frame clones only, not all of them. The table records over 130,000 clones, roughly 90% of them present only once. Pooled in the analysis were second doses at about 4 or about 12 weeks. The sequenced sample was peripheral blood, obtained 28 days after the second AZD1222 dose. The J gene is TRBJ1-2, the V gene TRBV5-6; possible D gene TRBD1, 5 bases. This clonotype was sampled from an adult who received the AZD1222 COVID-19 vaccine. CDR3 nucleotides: TGTGCCAGCAGCTTGTCCGATGGGGGTTACTATGGCTACACCTTC. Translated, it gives CASSLSDGGYYGYTF.